The source of this T cell receptor (beta chain) is a study of T cell responses to AZD1222 COVID-19 vaccine (dated by TCRdb to about 2021). About the study as a whole: Because spike-specific TCR depth and breadth did not differ between the two schedules, AZD1222 recipients who got a second dose at roughly 4 weeks were pooled with those who got a second dose at roughly 12 weeks. A total of just over 230 trial participants underwent TCR sequencing, of whom some 210 received two doses of AZD1222 and some 26 received two doses of the MenACWY control vaccine. Enrollment into the trials was organized by age into subgroups of 18-55, 56-69 and 70-plus years, and those subgroups contained roughly 150, 30 and 60 TCR-sequenced participants, respectively.

A remark on this clone: Its antigen is currently not known. One base away there is no much larger clone; base qualities are not given.

The CDR3 regions of human TCRbeta chains were subjected to immunosequencing. On the study's bioinformatics: TCRs in the repertoires were compared against a reference library of SARS-CoV-2-specific TCRs that had been generated with the MIRA antigen-specificity platform. Breadth was defined as the fraction of unique TCRs that were SARS-CoV-2-associated. Depth was defined as the fraction of total T cells that were SARS-CoV-2-associated. Each spike-specific TCR was assigned to its reactive spike region and to a CD4 or CD8 class using the MIRA data. Log10-transformed breadth and depth values were compared by one-way ANOVA with Sidak's multiple comparisons tests. TCRdb's version of the immuneACCESS table is confined to in-frame rearrangements and falls short of the full clone set. An unresolved V gene accounts for under half of the shortfall where checked; the remainder is of unknown origin. From that table come the V and J calls and clone size; the DNA was used to work out D and trimming. A total of around 80,000 clones appear in this sample, over 75% of them only once. The leading ten clones occupy about a tenth of the sample.

Points the paper makes about the study in general: Only a handful of AZD1222 recipients were SARS-CoV-2 seropositive at baseline, limiting conclusions about previously exposed vaccinees. Because no samples from the day 14 peak response were available, repertoires could be characterized only after the peak T cell response. After two AZD1222 doses, both the breadth and the depth of spike-specific TCRs were significantly higher than at day 0 and than in MenACWY recipients. The vaccine-associated CD4 TCRs covered the entire spike protein, and the dominant responses fell in regions 160-218 and 743-854. Participants were mostly white British and included more females than males, and it was suggested by the authors that clonal diversity may have been underestimated. In the small 56-69-year group, the increase in depth fell short of significance, most likely because of low power. Reportedly, almost half of the unique spike-specific TCRs recognized epitopes lying outside the regions that are mutated in the B.1.351 and B.1.1.7 variants.

Reading the label with the study, this specimen's time point is: baseline before first vaccination. Vaccinee samples came from UK trials COV001 and COV002, including a single-blind randomized controlled phase 2/3 trial of AZD1222 (ChAdOx1 nCoV-19) in healthy adults. For TCRbeta chain sequencing, PBMC samples from trial participants were taken at day 0 and at day 28 after the second dose. This sample comprised peripheral blood, obtained on day 0 of AZD1222 vaccination. The sequence was obtained from an adult in good health.

The CDR3: CASSMVPVGLSEAFF. The DNA is TGTGCCAGTAGTATGGTCCCCGTAGGATTAAGTGAAGCTTTCTTT. This chain is built from TRBV19 and TRBJ1-1; no D segment can be confidently identified. The CDR1 and CDR2 encoded by the germline V gene (reference sequence) are LNHDA and SQIVND. Between the V and J ends, shortened by 3 bases and 7 bases respectively, the junction contains 18 bases. From the cysteine up to the phenylalanine, the CDR3 has a length of 15 residues. The CDR3 DNA has 45 bases and is translated from base 1.